Included here is one T cell receptor (beta chain) sequence, with context. This specimen comes from a study of blood T cell repertoires in COVID-19. Background on the study: The United States, Italy and Spain were the sources of the acute and convalescent COVID-19 samples.

Sequenced by immunoSEQ multiplex PCR; TCRdb stores in-frame clones only, minus some. The sample yields 200,000 to 250,000 clones, approximately 80% seen once. The CDR3 has 18 residues. Germline V gene data show CDR1 as MNHEY and CDR2 as SVGEGT. V trimming: 0 bases; J trimming: 0 bases; junction bases outside the gene matches: 7. V usage is TRBV6-2 or TRBV6-3 and J usage is TRBJ2-3; 9 bases line up with TRBD2. The TCR comes from a woman aged 40 to 50 with acute COVID-19. Sequenced input: PBMCs or T cells enriched from blood (not recorded which). The DNA of the CDR3 is TGTGCCAGCAGTTACTCCCCCGGACTAGCGACAAGCACAGATACGCAGTATTTT. Its translation: CASSYSPGLATSTDTQYF.